Listed below are T cell receptor beta chains from one sample, sequenced in a study of cytomegalovirus exposure and HLA in healthy donors. TCRdb's copy holds only in-frame clones and misses some; the assay was immunoSEQ multiplex PCR. Seen here are 200,000 or so clones, approximately 79% observed once, and the top ten hold 1.7%. The source material was PBMCs. These receptor sequences come from a man aged 50 to 60 in good health and CMV-seronegative. The CDR3 runs from the conserved cysteine through the conserved F or W. A D gene is named only where the DNA matches it firmly. Clone sizes are given selectively: once, few, many, or a class where the clone is expanded.

V	J	size	D	CDR3	DNA
TRBV7-8	TRBJ2-2	once	.	CASSDGLNTGELFF	TGTGCCAGCAGCGATGGACTCAACACCGGGGAGCTGTTTTTT
TRBV11-2	TRBJ2-5	.	.	CASSSPPKTQYF	TGTGCCAGCAGCTCCCCTCCTAAGACCCAGTACTTC
TRBV6-5	TRBJ2-7	once	TRBD1	CASSYSSRGSYEQYF	TGTGCCAGCAGTTACTCGAGCAGGGGGTCCTACGAGCAGTACTTC
TRBV11-3	TRBJ1-1	few	.	CASSLAGATEAFF	TGTGCCAGCAGCTTAGCAGGGGCCACTGAAGCTTTCTTT
TRBV7-9	TRBJ2-1	.	.	CASSLASGYSYNEQFF	TGTGCCAGCAGCTTAGCGAGCGGGTACTCCTACAATGAGCAGTTCTTC
TRBV5-4	TRBJ1-2	.	TRBD1	CASSGGTGLYGYTF	TGTGCCAGCAGCGGCGGGACAGGCCTCTATGGCTACACCTTC
TRBV19	TRBJ1-1	.	TRBD1	CVGTGRSGGEAFF	TGTGTCGGGACAGGACGATCGGGAGGTGAAGCTTTCTTT
TRBV9	TRBJ2-2	.	.	CASSGPAGELFF	TGTGCCAGCAGCGGGCCAGCCGGGGAGCTGTTTTTT
TRBV5-1	TRBJ2-7	few	TRBD1	CASSRDRRSYEQYF	TGCGCCAGCAGCCGGGACAGGCGATCCTACGAGCAGTACTTC
TRBV7-9	TRBJ1-1	.	.	CASSPGTLNTEAFF	TGTGCCAGCAGCCCCGGGACATTGAACACTGAAGCTTTCTTT
TRBV18	TRBJ1-4	.	.	CASSPPATNEKLFF	TGTGCCAGCTCACCCCCGGCAACTAATGAAAAACTGTTTTTT
TRBV13	TRBJ1-3	.	TRBD1	CASRPGQGIGNTIYF	TGTGCCAGCAGACCAGGACAGGGAATTGGAAACACCATATATTTT
TRBV2	TRBJ2-1	.	TRBD1	CASSDRGSSYNEQFF	TGTGCCAGCAGTGACAGGGGGAGCTCCTACAATGAGCAGTTCTTC
TRBV27	TRBJ1-2	.	.	CASSPTGNYGYTF	TGTGCCAGCAGCCCTACAGGGAACTATGGCTACACCTTC